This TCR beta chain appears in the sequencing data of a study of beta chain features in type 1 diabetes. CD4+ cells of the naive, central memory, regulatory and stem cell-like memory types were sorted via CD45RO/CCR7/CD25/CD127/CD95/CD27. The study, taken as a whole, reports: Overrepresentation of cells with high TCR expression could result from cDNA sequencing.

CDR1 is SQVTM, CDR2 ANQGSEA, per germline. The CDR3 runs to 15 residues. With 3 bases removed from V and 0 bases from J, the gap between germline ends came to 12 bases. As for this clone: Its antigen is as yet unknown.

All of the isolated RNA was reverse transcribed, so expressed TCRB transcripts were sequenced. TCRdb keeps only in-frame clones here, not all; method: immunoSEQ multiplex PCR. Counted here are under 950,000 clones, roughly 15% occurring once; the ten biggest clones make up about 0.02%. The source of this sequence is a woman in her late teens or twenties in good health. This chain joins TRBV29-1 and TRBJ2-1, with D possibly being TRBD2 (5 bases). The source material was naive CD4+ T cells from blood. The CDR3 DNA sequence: TGCAGCGTTGAGTCTCCTGGACTCTCCTACAATGAGCAGTTCTTC. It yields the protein CSVESPGLSYNEQFF.